The entry below describes one T cell receptor beta chain. This sample was taken from a study of blood T cell repertoires in COVID-19. Sequencing used immunoSEQ multiplex PCR; TCRdb keeps in-frame clones, though not all of them. The sample consists of about 130,000 clones, roughly 90% of them appearing once. CDR1 and CDR2 from the germline V gene are MGHRA and YSYEKL. V was pared by 0 bases and J by 5 bases, with 6 bases of the junction left unmatched. CDR3 length equals 15 residues. V usage is TRBV4-1 and J usage is TRBJ1-2, with 7 positions matching TRBD1. The specimen sequenced was peripheral blood. This TCR derives from a man in his sixties with COVID-19, enrolled during active disease. CDR3 nucleotides: TGCGCCAGCAGCCAAGATGGACAGGAAACTTATGGCTACACCTTC. Translation: CASSQDGQETYGYTF.